The next 9 T cell receptor beta chains were all read from a single sample in a study of blood T cell repertoires in COVID-19. Profiling relied on immunoSEQ multiplex PCR, and the TCRdb table lists in-frame clones only, not all of them. The sample has around 100,000 clones, roughly 85% seen once. The sequenced material came from peripheral blood. Source of these receptors: a man in his 70s with active or convalescent COVID-19.

The V and J genes are TRBV5-6 and TRBJ2-3; perhaps TRBD1 as D (5 bases). Trimming cost V 1 base and J 6 bases, with 9 bases left between them. CDR1 is SGHDT, CDR2 YYEEEE, per germline. The CDR3 extends over 13 amino acids. CDR3 protein: CASSLKGDDTQYF. The CDR3, as DNA: TGTGCCAGCAGCTTGAAAGGGGATGATACGCAGTATTTT.

The chain joins TRBV4-1 to TRBJ1-4, with TRBD1 identical over 11 bases. The CDR3 length is 15 residues. V lost 4 bases and J lost 7; bases outside the gene matches: 5. Germline lookup yields CDR1 MGHRA and CDR2 YSYEKL. The chain's CDR3 is CASSPRGTGGEKLFF. The CDR3 nucleotides are TGCGCCAGCAGCCCCAGGGGGACAGGGGGTGAAAAACTGTTTTTT.

This chain connects TRBV5-5 to TRBJ2-2, with 8 bases aligning to TRBD1. This CDR3 has 19 amino acids. CDR1 and CDR2 (germline): SGHKS, YYEKEE (reference sequence). Trimming took 4 bases from V and 0 from J; bases not matched to a gene: 14. CDR3 nucleotide sequence: TGTGCCAGCAGCCCCACCGGACCACGGGACAGGCCGAACACCGGGGAGCTGTTTTTT. Translation gives CASSPTGPRDRPNTGELFF.

This chain connects TRBV9 to TRBJ1-3, with D unclear. CDR3 length equals 16 residues. Between the trimmed V and J ends, which lost 3 bases and 0 bases, there was a span of 13 bases. The V gene's germline CDR1 is SGDLS and CDR2 YYNGEE. The CDR3 region is CASSAQTSPSGNTIYF. In nucleotides, the CDR3 is TGTGCCAGCAGCGCCCAGACAAGCCCCTCTGGAAACACCATATATTTT. The variable domain in full, completed from reference TRBV9 and TRBJ1-3, reads DSGVTQTPKHLITATGQRVTLRCSPRSGDLSVYWYQQSLDQGLQFLIQYYNGEERAKGNILERFSAQQFPDLHSELNLSSLELGDSALYFCASSAQTSPSGNTIYFGEGSWLTVV.

V usage is TRBV7-2 and J usage is TRBJ2-7, with 11 bases identical to TRBD2. The germline gives CDR1 SGHTA, CDR2 FQGNSA. V dropped 4 bases and J dropped 4; count of bases not matched to a gene: 3. This CDR3 contains 14 residues. CDR3 DNA: TGTGCCAGCAGCTCACTAGCGGGAGTGTACGAGCAGTACTTC. Protein: CASSSLAGVYEQYF.

This clone showed up just a few times. The genes are TRBV7-3 and TRBJ1-1; D ambiguous. V was shortened by 1 base and J by 4 bases, with 7 bases between the two germline ends. The germline V gene has CDR1 SGHTA and CDR2 FQGTGA. The CDR3 contains 13 residues. For the CDR3, the DNA is TGTGCCAGCAGCTTAAAGGGAGGCACTGAAGCTTTCTTT. Its protein product is CASSLKGGTEAFF. The whole variable domain, filled in from reference TRBV7-3 and TRBJ1-1, reads GAGVSQTPSNKVTEKGKYVELRCDPISGHTALYWYRQSLGQGPEFLIYFQGTGAADDSGLPNDRFFAVRPEGSVSTLKIQRTERGDSAVYLCASSLKGGTEAFFGQGTRLTVV.

The CDR3 protein is CASSYGRGYGYTF. CDR3 in DNA: TGTGCCAGCAGTTACGGCAGGGGCTATGGCTACACCTTC. The V call is TRBV6-5, the J call TRBJ1-2, with D maybe TRBD1 (6 bases). CDR1 is MNHEY, CDR2 SVGAGI, per germline. The V end lost 2 bases, the J end lost 4 bases, and 8 bases lay between the germline ends. The CDR3 is made up of 13 amino acids.

The V and J genes are TRBV27 and TRBJ1-1, with TRBD1 matching over 8 bases. V gave up 4 bases and J gave up 1 base; unmatched junction bases: 5. CDR1 and CDR2 (germline): MNHEY, SMNVEV (reference sequence). There are 15 residues in the CDR3. CDR3 sequence: CASSSWTGTNTEAFF. CDR3 bases: TGTGCCAGCAGTTCGTGGACAGGGACGAACACTGAAGCTTTCTTT.

The chain employs TRBV18 and TRBJ2-3; TRBD2 is a possible D gene (6 bases). V dropped 3 bases and J dropped 6 bases, with 16 bases sitting between them. CDR1 KGHSH and CDR2 LQKENI come from the germline V gene. The CDR3 runs to 15 residues. DNA for the CDR3: TGTGCCAGCTCACCCCCCGGCAGGGCGGGGGATACGCAGTATTTT. Translation: CASSPPGRAGDTQYF.